These 10 T cell receptor beta chains came from one sample sequenced in a study of blood T cell repertoires in COVID-19. Clones were sequenced by immunoSEQ multiplex PCR, and TCRdb holds only the in-frame ones, with some missing. The table includes fewer than 85,000 clones, roughly 80% detected once. Input material: peripheral blood. All receptors derive from an older woman with acute or convalescent COVID-19.

J is TRBJ1-5 and V is TRBV5-6; D is perhaps TRBD1 (6 bases). Germline-derived CDR1 and CDR2 are SGHDT and YYEEEE. The CDR3 length is 16 residues. V was pared by 0 bases and J by 3 bases, with 13 bases between. CDR3 coding DNA: TGTGCCAGCAGCTTGGGGGGGCTCGCCACCAATCAGCCCCAGCATTTT. Translation gives CASSLGGLATNQPQHF.

The V call is TRBV7-2, the J call TRBJ2-7; 7 bases fit TRBD1. Germline values: CDR1 SGHTA, CDR2 FQGNSA. The CDR3 covers 15 residues. V dropped 5 bases and J dropped 7; count of bases not matched to a gene: 14. CDR3 DNA sequence: TGTGCCAGCAGCCCTCGGGACAGCAGAATGGGGGAGCAGTACTTC. This gives the protein CASSPRDSRMGEQYF.

The CDR3 reads CASSSGTGFTEQYF. CDR3 coding DNA: TGTGCCAGCAGCTCCGGGACAGGGTTTACCGAGCAGTACTTC. The rearrangement joins TRBV11-3 to TRBJ2-7; 9 bases are shared with TRBD1. CDR1 and CDR2 (germline): SGHNT, YENEEA. Losses at the gene ends were 4 bases for V and 6 bases for J; bases not matched to a gene: 7. The CDR3 runs to 14 residues.

The gene calls are TRBV3-1 (or the pseudogene TRBV3-2) and TRBJ1-1; D not certain. Between the trimmed V and J ends, which lost 2 bases and 3 bases, there was a span of 10 bases. CDR1 LGHDT and CDR2 YNNKEL come from the germline V gene (reference sequence). The CDR3 runs to 14 residues. DNA of the CDR3: TGTGCCAGCAGCCAATCGGGGTTTTACACTGAAGCTTTCTTT. This gives the protein CASSQSGFYTEAFF.

This clone came up a few times. This chain joins TRBV6-1 and TRBJ2-7; 8 bases map to TRBD1. The germline V gene encodes CDR1 MNHNS and CDR2 SASEGT. The CDR3 spans 14 residues. V lost 1 base to trimming and J lost 3 bases; unmatched junction nucleotides: 2. CDR3 in DNA: TGTGCCAGCAGTGAAGGGACAGGGTTCTACGAGCAGTACTTC. This gives the protein CASSEGTGFYEQYF.

The J gene is TRBJ2-2, the V gene TRBV2; the D is unclear. The CDR3 is 12 residues long. The V end lost 4 bases, the J end lost 9 bases, and 9 bases lay between the germline ends. Germline values: CDR1 SNHLY, CDR2 FYNNEI. The DNA of the CDR3 is TGTGCCAGCAGTGTATCAGGCCGGGAGCTGTTTTTT. It encodes CASSVSGRELFF.

The rearrangement uses TRBV18 and TRBJ1-1; a weak D match, TRBD1 (5 bases). Germline V gives CDR1 KGHSH, CDR2 LQKENI. V was trimmed by 4 bases and J by 7 bases, leaving 10 bases between them. This CDR3 region has 12 residues. CDR3 nucleotides: TGTGCCAGCTCACGAGATACAGGTGAAGCTTTCTTT. Translated, it gives CASSRDTGEAFF.

The rearrangement uses TRBV7-3 and TRBJ1-3; D unclear. V was clipped by 1 base and J by 4 bases, with 5 bases between them. The CDR3 has 13 residues. CDR1 is SGHTA and CDR2 is FQGTGA in the germline V gene. The CDR3, as DNA: TGTGCCAGCAGCTTAAAGCCGGGAAACACCATATATTTT. Translation gives CASSLKPGNTIYF.

The CDR3 DNA reads TGCGCCAGCAGTCCCGGACAGTCCTACGAGCAGTACTTC. It is translated as CASSPGQSYEQYF. V usage is TRBV10-1 and J usage is TRBJ2-7; TRBD1 is a possible D gene (6 bases). This CDR3 spans 13 amino acids. Germline V lookup: CDR1 WNHNN, CDR2 SYGVQD (reference sequence). Trimming took 5 bases from V and 1 from J, leaving 9 bases between them.

This chain links TRBV20-1 with TRBJ1-1; 8 bases align to TRBD1. V lost 3 bases and J lost 4; bases outside the gene matches: 7. Germline V gene lookup returns CDR1 DFQATT and CDR2 SNEGSKA (reference sequence). The CDR3 is made up of 14 amino acids. The CDR3 nucleotides read TGCAGTGCTAGTCCCCAGGGGGCTGGCACTGAAGCTTTCTTT. Amino acids: CSASPQGAGTEAFF.